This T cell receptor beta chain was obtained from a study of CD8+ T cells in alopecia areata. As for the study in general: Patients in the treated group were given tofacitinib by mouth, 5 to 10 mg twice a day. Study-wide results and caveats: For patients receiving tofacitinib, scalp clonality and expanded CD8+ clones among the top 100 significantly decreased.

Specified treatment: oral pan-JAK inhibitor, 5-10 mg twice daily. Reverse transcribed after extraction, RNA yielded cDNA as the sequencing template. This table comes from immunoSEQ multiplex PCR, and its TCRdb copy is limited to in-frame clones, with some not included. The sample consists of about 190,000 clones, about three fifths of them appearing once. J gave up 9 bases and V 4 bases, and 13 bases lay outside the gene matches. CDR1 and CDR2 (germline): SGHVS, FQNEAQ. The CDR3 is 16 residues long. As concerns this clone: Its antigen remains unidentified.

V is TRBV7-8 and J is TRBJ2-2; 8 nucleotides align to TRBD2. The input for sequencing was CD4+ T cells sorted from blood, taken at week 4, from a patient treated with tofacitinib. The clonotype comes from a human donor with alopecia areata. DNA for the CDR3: TGTGCCAGCAGCTCAAGTTTAGCGGGGCGGAGGAGGGAGCTGTTTTTT. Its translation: CASSSSLAGRRRELFF. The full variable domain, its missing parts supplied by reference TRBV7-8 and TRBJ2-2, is GAGVSQSPRYKVAKRGQDVALRCDPISGHVSLFWYQQALGQGPEFLTYFQNEAQLDKSGLPSDRFFAERPEGSVSTLKIQRTQQEDSAVYLCASSSSLAGRRRELFFGEGSRLTVL.